In this sample, the clone carrying this T cell receptor (beta chain) turned up once. Its antigen is currently unknown. This entry belongs to a study of OX40 agonist ivuxolimab in advanced cancers. Study-level information: Around 40% of patients had received prior checkpoint inhibitor therapy. Overall study findings and caveats: Expanded clones tended on average to be more numerous among CD8+ T cells than CD4+. The specificity for antigen of the expanded peripheral T cells was not determined.

Assay used: immunoSEQ multiplex PCR; TCRdb lists only in-frame clones, some missing. This table holds 65,000 to 90,000 clones, roughly nine tenths found once. The source material was CD4+ or CD8+ T cells sorted from blood, sampled in a trial of the OX40 agonist ivuxolimab. The TCR sequence derives from an adult with an advanced solid tumor such as melanoma, head and neck, liver or kidney cancer.

The CDR3 reads CASSGWADPWPQHF. CDR3 in DNA: TGTGCCAGCAGCGGCTGGGCCGACCCGTGGCCCCAGCATTTT. The chain links TRBV9 to TRBJ1-5; no firm D call. The V end lost 3 bases, the J end lost 9 bases, and 16 bases lay between the germline ends. CDR1 is SGDLS, CDR2 YYNGEE, per germline. The CDR3 loop spans 14 amino acids.